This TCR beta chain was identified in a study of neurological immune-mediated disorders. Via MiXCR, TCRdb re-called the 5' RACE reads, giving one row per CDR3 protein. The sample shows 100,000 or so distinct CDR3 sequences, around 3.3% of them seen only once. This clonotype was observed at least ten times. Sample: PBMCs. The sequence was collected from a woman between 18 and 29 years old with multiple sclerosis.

The CDR3 sequence: CASTNGDSYNEQFF. The CDR3 region has the DNA TGCGCCAGCACCAACGGGGATTCCTACAATGAGCAGTTCTTC. The rearrangement uses TRBV5-1 and TRBJ2-1; the D gene is possibly TRBD2 (5 bases). V lost 6 bases and J lost 1, with 11 bases in between. Germline V gives CDR1 SGHRS, CDR2 YFSETQ. The CDR3 length is 14 residues. The full variable domain, rest sourced from reference TRBV5-1 and TRBJ2-1, is KAGVTQTPRYLIKTRGQQVTLSCSPISGHRSVSWYQQTPGQGLQFLFEYFSETQRNKGNFPGRFSGRQFSNSRSEMNVSTLELGDSALYLCASTNGDSYNEQFFGPGTRLTVL.